Below, 7 T cell receptor beta chains from the same sample are listed, as sequenced in a study of blood T cells in healthy people across ages. With a J-beta primer mix and a sample-barcoded 5' primer, a second PCR ran about 7 to 12 cycles. TCRdb redid the calling of the 5' RACE reads with MiXCR, one entry per CDR3 protein. The profile shows 1.5 million to 2 million distinct CDR3 sequences, roughly 30% of them singletons. Sequenced input: blood. The source of these receptors is a woman in her 30s in good health.

V usage is TRBV29-1 and J usage is TRBJ2-1; 7 nucleotides align to TRBD2. CDR1 SQVTM and CDR2 ANQGSEA come from the germline V gene. The CDR3 contains 14 residues. J gave up 4 bases and V 2 bases, and 5 bases lay outside the gene matches. In nucleotides, the CDR3 is TGCAGCGTTGAACCCCCAGCGGGGTACAATGAGCAGTTCTTC. Translation: CSVEPPAGYNEQFF.

The chain has TRBV28 and TRBJ2-1; D tentatively reads TRBD1 or TRBD2 (5 bases each). Germline V gene lookup returns CDR1 MDHEN and CDR2 SYDVKM. CDR3 length equals 15 residues. Trimming removed 10 bases at V and 7 bases at J, with 23 bases between. The CDR3 DNA follows: TGTGCCACCTTCGGCTGGGGGTGGGCCGGGAATGAGCAGTTCTTC. Translated: CATFGWGWAGNEQFF.

The chain employs TRBV7-9 and TRBJ2-5, with D perhaps matching TRBD2 (5 bases). The V end lost 5 bases, the J end lost 0 bases, and 13 bases lay between the germline ends. This CDR3 spans 15 amino acids. Germline loops: CDR1 SEHNR, CDR2 FQNEAQ (reference sequence). CDR3 DNA sequence: TGTGCCAGCAGCGAGTACTCGGGGTACCAAGAGACCCAGTACTTC. Translating gives CASSEYSGYQETQYF.

The V call is TRBV20-1, the J call TRBJ2-4; TRBD2 matches at 8 bases. Germline CDR1 and CDR2: DFQATT and SNEGSKA (reference sequence). V shed 0 bases and J 1 base; nucleotides not matched to a gene: 11. The CDR3 sequence is 18 residues long. The CDR3 DNA follows: TGCAGTGCTAGAGATTTGCGGGGTAGCGGGATGGCCAAAAACATTCAGTACTTC. This encodes CSARDLRGSGMAKNIQYF.

The CDR3 sequence: CASSLSDRAYQPQHF. The CDR3 coding sequence is TGTGCCAGCAGCTTAAGTGACAGGGCTTATCAGCCCCAGCATTTT. The rearrangement uses TRBV7-2 and TRBJ1-5, with TRBD1 matching over 7 bases. CDR1 is SGHTA and CDR2 is FQGNSA in the germline V gene. V trimming: 2 bases; J trimming: 5 bases; junction bases outside the gene matches: 6. The CDR3 is 15 residues long.

Remarks on this clonotype: This may be a read error, as it is one base from a much larger clone. The chain uses TRBV5-6 and TRBJ2-3; a possible D gene is TRBD2 (6 bases). CDR1 SGHDT and CDR2 YYEEEE come from the germline V gene. This CDR3 contains 15 residues. The CDR3 nucleotides are TGTGCCGGCAGCCCCCCAGCGGGCCTCACAGATACGCAGTATTTT. Protein: CAGSPPAGLTDTQYF.

The CDR3 loop is CASSSRVPVGRERGANVLTF. The CDR3 DNA follows: TGTGCCAGCAGCTCCCGGGTCCCGGTTGGGCGGGAGCGCGGGGCCAACGTCCTGACTTTC. V and J are TRBV7-2 and TRBJ2-6, with 7 nucleotides matching TRBD2. V gave up 4 bases and J gave up 4 bases; unmatched junction bases: 19. The CDR3 has 20 amino acids. The germline CDR1 and CDR2 sequences are SGHTA and FQGNSA.